This is a list of T cell receptor beta chains from one sample in a study of T-cell reconstitution after alpha-beta-depleted transplantation in children. TCRdb reprocessed the PCR reads via MiXCR and lists one record per CDR3 protein. The data show fewer than 90,000 distinct CDR3 sequences, 7.3% seen once. The source was PBMCs from the stem cell graft donor, collected from the stem cell graft. These receptor sequences come from a human donor who donated a stem cell graft to a child with acute lymphoblastic leukemia. Both conserved end residues are part of each CDR3. Each record gives: V gene, J gene, D gene, clone size, CDR3 protein, CDR3 DNA. The D gene is left open where the match is weak. Clone size is not always given. Where it is, it says once, few, many or a class for expanded clones.

v_call: TRBV9; j_call: TRBJ2-5; d_call: .; clone_size: .; cdr3_aa: CASSVRIARTEYF; cdr3_nt: TGTGCCAGCAGCGTAAGAATAGCTAGGACCGAGTACTTC
v_call: TRBV27; j_call: TRBJ2-4; d_call: .; clone_size: many; cdr3_aa: CASSLAQGRKNIQYF; cdr3_nt: TGTGCCAGCAGTTTGGCCCAGGGAAGGAAAAACATTCAGTACTTC
v_call: TRBV6-2/TRBV6-3; j_call: TRBJ2-2; d_call: .; clone_size: .; cdr3_aa: CASRGVNTGELFF; cdr3_nt: TGTGCCAGCAGGGGGGTGAACACCGGGGAGCTGTTTTTT
v_call: TRBV29-1; j_call: TRBJ2-1; d_call: TRBD2; clone_size: few; cdr3_aa: CSVDGGVTYNEQFF; cdr3_nt: TGCAGCGTTGATGGGGGGGTAACCTACAATGAGCAGTTCTTC
v_call: TRBV5-1; j_call: TRBJ2-3; d_call: .; clone_size: .; cdr3_aa: CASKEGVTQYF; cdr3_nt: TGCGCCAGCAAGGAGGGGGTTACGCAGTATTTT
v_call: TRBV6-1; j_call: TRBJ1-6; d_call: TRBD1; clone_size: .; cdr3_aa: CASSEQGAESPLHF; cdr3_nt: TGTGCCAGCAGCGAACAGGGGGCTGAATCACCCCTCCACTTT
v_call: TRBV4-2; j_call: TRBJ2-6; d_call: .; clone_size: many; cdr3_aa: CASSQGTSGANVLTF; cdr3_nt: TGTGCCAGCAGCCAAGGGACTTCTGGGGCCAACGTCCTGACTTTC
v_call: TRBV15; j_call: TRBJ2-5; d_call: .; clone_size: many; cdr3_aa: CATSRGSAGEGTQYF; cdr3_nt: TGTGCCACCAGCAGAGGTTCCGCAGGGGAGGGGACCCAGTACTTC
v_call: TRBV4-3; j_call: TRBJ2-2; d_call: .; clone_size: few; cdr3_aa: CASSQGGDTGELFF; cdr3_nt: TGCGCCAGCAGCCAAGGGGGGGACACCGGGGAGCTGTTTTTT
v_call: TRBV6-5; j_call: TRBJ2-5; d_call: .; clone_size: few; cdr3_aa: CASSDVKTQYF; cdr3_nt: TGTGCCAGCAGTGACGTGAAGACCCAGTACTTC
v_call: TRBV5-5; j_call: TRBJ1-5; d_call: .; clone_size: few; cdr3_aa: CASSLAWFSNQPQHF; cdr3_nt: TGTGCCAGCAGCTTGGCGTGGTTTAGCAATCAGCCCCAGCATTTT
v_call: TRBV27; j_call: TRBJ2-7; d_call: TRBD2; clone_size: many; cdr3_aa: CASKGLGVYEQYF; cdr3_nt: TGTGCCAGCAAGGGACTAGGAGTATACGAGCAGTACTTC
v_call: TRBV4-3; j_call: TRBJ2-3; d_call: TRBD2; clone_size: many; cdr3_aa: CASSRTRSPDTQYF; cdr3_nt: TGCGCCAGTAGCCGGACTAGGTCCCCAGATACGCAGTATTTT
v_call: TRBV29-1; j_call: TRBJ2-2; d_call: TRBD1; clone_size: few; cdr3_aa: CSVEDTQGAAYTGELFF; cdr3_nt: TGCAGCGTTGAAGATACACAGGGGGCGGCCTACACCGGGGAGCTGTTTTTT
v_call: TRBV13; j_call: TRBJ1-1; d_call: .; clone_size: .; cdr3_aa: CASSNAGFTEAFF; cdr3_nt: TGTGCCAGCAGCAACGCAGGGTTTACTGAAGCTTTCTTT
v_call: TRBV28; j_call: TRBJ2-3; d_call: TRBD2; clone_size: many; cdr3_aa: CASSTASLAGVATDTQYF; cdr3_nt: TGTGCCAGCAGTACCGCATCACTAGCGGGGGTAGCCACAGATACGCAGTATTTT
v_call: TRBV5-4; j_call: TRBJ2-7; d_call: TRBD1; clone_size: .; cdr3_aa: CASRLTGRGEQYF; cdr3_nt: TGTGCCAGCAGACTGACAGGGCGAGGCGAGCAGTACTTC
v_call: TRBV27; j_call: TRBJ2-7; d_call: .; clone_size: .; cdr3_aa: CASSLRDGGYEQYF; cdr3_nt: TGTGCCAGCAGTTTAAGGGACGGGGGCTACGAGCAGTACTTC
v_call: TRBV6-1; j_call: TRBJ2-1; d_call: .; clone_size: few; cdr3_aa: CASSAGLAPYNEQFF; cdr3_nt: TGTGCCAGCAGTGCCGGGCTAGCGCCTTACAATGAGCAGTTCTTC
v_call: TRBV29-1; j_call: TRBJ2-3; d_call: TRBD2; clone_size: many; cdr3_aa: CSAWQGGSTDTQYF; cdr3_nt: TGCAGCGCCTGGCAGGGAGGGAGCACAGATACGCAGTATTTT
v_call: TRBV2; j_call: TRBJ1-2; d_call: .; clone_size: many; cdr3_aa: CASSRQSPWGYTF; cdr3_nt: TGTGCCAGCAGCCGACAGAGCCCTTGGGGCTACACCTTC
v_call: TRBV28; j_call: TRBJ2-5; d_call: .; clone_size: .; cdr3_aa: CASRDGGETQYF; cdr3_nt: TGTGCCAGCAGAGACGGAGGGGAGACCCAGTACTTC
v_call: TRBV6-5; j_call: TRBJ2-7; d_call: .; clone_size: few; cdr3_aa: CASSYSSWRDDYEQYF; cdr3_nt: TGTGCCAGCAGTTACAGTTCTTGGCGGGATGACTACGAGCAGTACTTC
v_call: TRBV11-2; j_call: TRBJ2-1; d_call: .; clone_size: .; cdr3_aa: CATRGADSYNEQFF; cdr3_nt: TGTGCCACACGGGGGGCCGATTCCTACAATGAGCAGTTCTTC
v_call: TRBV24-1; j_call: TRBJ1-5; d_call: .; clone_size: .; cdr3_aa: CATSEAEPPTNQPQHF; cdr3_nt: TGTGCCACCAGTGAGGCCGAGCCGCCTACTAATCAGCCCCAGCATTTT
v_call: TRBV29-1; j_call: TRBJ1-2; d_call: .; clone_size: many; cdr3_aa: CSVPLKGGYTF; cdr3_nt: TGCAGCGTTCCCCTAAAGGGGGGCTACACCTTC
v_call: TRBV28; j_call: TRBJ2-7; d_call: .; clone_size: many; cdr3_aa: CASSFRGSSSYEQYF; cdr3_nt: TGTGCCAGCAGTTTTAGGGGTTCTAGCTCCTACGAGCAGTACTTC
v_call: TRBV4-3; j_call: TRBJ2-7; d_call: TRBD1; clone_size: many; cdr3_aa: CASSQDNRGSYEQYF; cdr3_nt: TGCGCCAGCAGCCAAGATAACAGGGGATCTTACGAGCAGTACTTC
v_call: TRBV5-4; j_call: TRBJ2-5; d_call: TRBD2; clone_size: few; cdr3_aa: CASSIPTSGTSQETQYF; cdr3_nt: TGTGCCAGCAGCATACCAACTAGCGGGACCTCTCAAGAGACCCAGTACTTC